A selection of T cell receptor beta chains follows, all from one sample in a study of T cell changes during pregnancy in multiple sclerosis. Assay used: immunoSEQ multiplex PCR; TCRdb lists only in-frame clones, some missing. Altogether under 70,000 clones are present, about 91% being singletons, with the ten largest covering 0.6% to 0.9%. The sample was CD4+ T cells from peripheral blood mononuclear cells, taken in the first trimester of pregnancy. The receptors come from a female donor with multiple sclerosis, enrolled in a pregnancy study. CDR3s include the opening cysteine and the closing phenylalanine or tryptophan. D genes are given only for firm matches. Clone sizes are given selectively: once, few, many, or a class where the clone is expanded.

TRBD2	TRBJ2-1	21	TRBV15	.	TGTGCCACCAGCAGAGATCAATCGCGGGGGGTTGTACCTGATCGTTACAATGAGCAGTTCTTC	CATSRDQSRGVVPDRYNEQFF
.	TRBJ1-2	16	TRBV13	.	TGTGCCAGCAGCTCGAGTCAGACAGGCCCTAACTATGGCTACACCTTC	CASSSSQTGPNYGYTF
.	TRBJ1-2	14	TRBV7-9	.	TGTGCCAGCAGCTTAGCTCCCCGAGTCGGTGGCTACACCTTC	CASSLAPRVGGYTF
.	TRBJ1-6	13	TRBV7-3	.	TGTGCCAGCAGCTTAGGTTCCCTTAGCCCCCTCCACTTT	CASSLGSLSPLHF
.	TRBJ1-1	18	TRBV7-9	.	TGTGCCAGCAGCTTACAGCAGGGCAGAACCGCCTCGAACACTGAAGCTTTCTTT	CASSLQQGRTASNTEAFF
TRBD1	TRBJ1-1	11	TRBV7-9	few	TGTGCCAGCAGCCCAGACAGGGTACGGCTCTTT	CASSPDRVRLF
.	TRBJ2-7	14	TRBV11-2	.	TGTGCCAGCAGCCCCGTGGGGGGACCCTACGAGCAGTACTTC	CASSPVGGPYEQYF
.	TRBJ2-4	15	TRBV5-1	.	TGCGCCAGCAGCTTAACCGGGACAATAGGAAACATTCAGTACTTC	CASSLTGTIGNIQYF
.	TRBJ1-4	14	TRBV9	.	TGTGCCAGCAGCTACTCTTTTGGTAATGAAAAACTGTTTTTT	CASSYSFGNEKLFF
.	TRBJ1-1	18	TRBV9	.	TGTGCCAGCAGCGTAGCTACGGCGGGACGAGGGCCCAACACTGAAGCTTTCTTT	CASSVATAGRGPNTEAFF
.	TRBJ1-2	14	TRBV2	.	TGTGCCAGCAGCCGCACTGCGGGACGGGATGGCTACACCTTC	CASSRTAGRDGYTF
TRBD2	TRBJ2-7	14	TRBV5-4	.	TGTGCCAGCAGCTTTCAGCGGGGGTACTACGAGCAGTACTTC	CASSFQRGYYEQYF
.	TRBJ1-1	13	TRBV29-1	once	TGCAGCACAACGGACGGGCGGGGGACTGAAGCTTTCTTT	CSTTDGRGTEAFF
TRBD1	TRBJ2-7	14	TRBV6-5	.	TGTGCCAGCAGTTACGGGACAGGGGTCGACGAGCAGTACTTC	CASSYGTGVDEQYF
.	TRBJ1-1	16	TRBV5-6	.	TGTGCCAGCAGCTTGTTTGGGGGCTCAGTGAACACTGAAGCTTTCTTT	CASSLFGGSVNTEAFF
TRBD1	TRBJ1-1	13	TRBV7-3	.	TGTGCCAGCAGCCGACAGGGTGGCACTGAAGCTTTCTTT	CASSRQGGTEAFF
.	TRBJ2-3	13	TRBV28	once	TGTGCCAGCAGTTTACCCCCCGCAGATACGCAGTATTTT	CASSLPPADTQYF
TRBD1	TRBJ2-5	15	TRBV6-1	.	TGTGCCAGCAGTATCTGGACAGGTGTACAAGAGACCCAGTACTTC	CASSIWTGVQETQYF
.	TRBJ1-4	13	TRBV19	once	TGTGCCAGCCTCGGGGGGGTGACTGAAAAACTGTTTTTT	CASLGGVTEKLFF
TRBD2	TRBJ2-3	18	TRBV10-1	.	TGCGCCAGCAGTGAGCAAGGGGCTACTAGCGGGGGCGCAGATACGCAGTATTTT	CASSEQGATSGGADTQYF
TRBD1	TRBJ1-6	17	TRBV14	.	TGTGCCAGCAGCCTCACTACAGGGGTCCTTAGAAATTCACCCCTCCACTTT	CASSLTTGVLRNSPLHF
TRBD1	TRBJ1-1	13	TRBV29-1	.	TGCAGCGTACAGGGGGCGCAGAGCACTGAAGCTTTCTTT	CSVQGAQSTEAFF
.	TRBJ1-1	14	TRBV5-5	.	TGTGCCAGCAGCTTGGGAGGCTTGAACACTGAAGCTTTCTTT	CASSLGGLNTEAFF